The 27 T cell receptor beta chains given below trace back to one sample, sequenced in a study of shared clonotypes between healthy human individuals. Here immunoSEQ multiplex PCR was the method, and the copy in TCRdb shows in-frame clones only, minus some. The data hold around 2.5 million clones, with 80% to 95% observed a single time. The sample was naive CD4+ T cells from PBMCs. Subset described: CD45RA+ positively selected. Receptor source: a man younger than 35 in good health. Some clones in this sample may be carry-over from other donors' samples.

V gene TRBV29-1 combines with J gene TRBJ2-3; TRBD2 matches at 7 bases. V dropped 6 bases and J dropped 0; count of bases not matched to a gene: 6. CDR3 length: 14 residues. The germline CDR1 and CDR2 sequences are SQVTM and ANQGSEA. CDR3 sequence: CSVLPSGSTDTQYF. The CDR3 region has the DNA TGCAGCGTCCTGCCTAGCGGTAGCACAGATACGCAGTATTTT.

The V gene is TRBV7-2, the J gene TRBJ2-1; TRBD1 or TRBD2 may be the D gene (5 bases each). This CDR3 has 15 residues. CDR1 is SGHTA and CDR2 is FQGNSA in the germline V gene. The V end lost 5 bases, the J end lost 4 bases, and 15 bases lay between the germline ends. DNA of the CDR3: TGTGCCAGCAGCCGACTCCGGGACGTATACAATGAGCAGTTCTTC. Its protein is CASSRLRDVYNEQFF.

The chain is built from TRBV5-1 and TRBJ2-5, with a tentative D call TRBD2 (5 bases). The germline gives CDR1 SGHRS, CDR2 YFSETQ. V was cut by 4 bases and J by 2 bases, with 9 bases left in between. This CDR3 region has 13 residues. The CDR3 bases are TGCGCCAGCAGCCCCCGGGATCAAGAGACCCAGTACTTC. Its translation: CASSPRDQETQYF.

The rearrangement uses TRBV6-5 and TRBJ2-2; 11 bases match TRBD2. Looked up from germline, CDR1 is MNHEY and CDR2 is SVGAGI. V was clipped by 6 bases and J by 6 bases; unmatched bases: 6. The CDR3 spans 15 residues. The CDR3 is CASRLTSGMAGELFF. The DNA of the CDR3 is TGTGCCAGCAGACTGACTAGCGGGATGGCCGGGGAGCTGTTTTTT.

The rearrangement uses TRBV18 and TRBJ2-1; the D is unclear. Germline V gene sequence: CDR1 KGHSH, CDR2 LQKENI. This CDR3 spans 13 amino acids. V was cut by 4 bases and J by 10 bases, with 14 bases left in between. CDR3 coding DNA: TGTGCCAGCTCACTTACTTATCCGCACGAGCAGTTCTTC. Translated, it gives CASSLTYPHEQFF.

The rearrangement joins TRBV28 to TRBJ2-1; no reliable D call. Germline CDR1 and CDR2: MDHEN and SYDVKM. The CDR3 sequence is 12 residues long. V lost 4 bases and J 8 bases, leaving 9 bases between the germline ends. The CDR3 coding sequence is TGTGCCAGCAGTTCAGCAGTCCATGAGCAGTTCTTC. Its translation: CASSSAVHEQFF.

J is TRBJ2-3 and V is TRBV7-3; weak D call: TRBD2 (6 bases). CDR3 size: 14 residues. V lost 5 bases, J lost 6 bases, and 15 bases lay in between. Germline CDR1 is SGHTA and CDR2 is FQGTGA. CDR3 protein: CASSTGTPPDTQYF. CDR3 coding DNA: TGTGCCAGCAGCACCGGGACTCCCCCGGATACGCAGTATTTT.

This CDR3 reads CASGQVAGEQYF. CDR3 DNA sequence: TGTGCCAGCGGCCAAGTGGCGGGCGAGCAGTACTTC. The chain joins TRBV5-4 to TRBJ2-7, with TRBD2 as a possible D gene (5 bases). V was clipped by 7 bases and J by 6 bases, with 14 bases between them. The CDR3 spans 12 residues. Looked up from germline, CDR1 is SGHNT and CDR2 is YYREEE (reference sequence).

The chain combines TRBV11-2 with TRBJ2-7, with TRBD1 matching 9 bases. V shed 1 base and J 2 bases; nucleotides not matched to a gene: 3. The CDR3 is made up of 15 amino acids. Germline V gives CDR1 SGHAT, CDR2 FQNNGV. For the CDR3, the DNA is TGTGCCAGCAGCTTAGGAGGGACAGGGACCTACGAGCAGTACTTC. It codes for CASSLGGTGTYEQYF.

V gene TRBV4-2 combines with J gene TRBJ2-1; 9 bases align to TRBD2. The J segment lost 6 bases and the V segment lost 0 bases, leaving 9 bases of the junction unmatched. The CDR3 spans 17 residues. The germline CDR1 and CDR2 sequences are LGHNA and YNFKEQ. The CDR3 loop is CASSQDGLGGRANEQFF. DNA for the CDR3: TGTGCCAGCAGCCAAGATGGCCTCGGCGGGAGGGCCAATGAGCAGTTCTTC.

The chain joins TRBV2 to TRBJ1-3; D is uncertain. The CDR3 is made up of 16 amino acids. Germline CDR1 is SNHLY and CDR2 is FYNNEI. V gave up 0 bases and J gave up 2 bases, with 11 bases separating them. The CDR3 nucleotides are TGTGCCAGCAGTGAAGCGCTATTGAGAACTGGAAACACCATATATTTT. Residues: CASSEALLRTGNTIYF.

Details on this clone: Additional DNA sequences in this sample encode the identical CDR3. J is TRBJ2-7 and V is TRBV28; D is possibly TRBD2 (6 bases). Germline V CDR1 and CDR2: MDHEN, SYDVKM. Trimming cost V 9 bases and J 2 bases, with 14 bases left between them. The CDR3 covers 13 residues. This chain's CDR3 is CASLGGGPYEQYF. CDR3 in DNA: TGTGCCAGTTTGGGAGGAGGACCCTACGAGCAGTACTTC. Complete variable domain (other parts from reference TRBV28 and TRBJ2-7): DVKVTQSSRYLVKRTGEKVFLECVQDMDHENMFWYRQDPGLGLRLIYFSYDVKMKEKGDIPEGYSVSREKKERFSLILESASTNQTSMYLCASLGGGPYEQYFGPGTRLTVT.

This clone appeared once. The J gene is TRBJ2-7, the V gene TRBV2; D possibly matches TRBD1 or TRBD2 (5 bases each). This CDR3 has 15 amino acids. The germline V and J ends were trimmed by 4 bases and 7 bases, with 20 bases remaining between them. Germline lookup yields CDR1 SNHLY and CDR2 FYNNEI. DNA of the CDR3: TGTGCCAGCAGTGGGCCGGGACCGGTAACCGGGGAGCAGTACTTC. It translates to CASSGPGPVTGEQYF. The whole variable domain, remainder taken from reference TRBV2 and TRBJ2-7, is EPEVTQTPSHQVTQMGQEVILRCVPISNHLYFYWYRQILGQKVEFLVSFYNNEISEKSEIFDDQFSVERPDGSNFTLKIRSTKLEDSAMYFCASSGPGPVTGEQYFGPGTRLTVT.

This sequence joins TRBV11-3 and TRBJ2-6; D call uncertain. Germline lookup yields CDR1 SGHNT and CDR2 YENEEA. Trimming pared 6 bases from V and 4 bases from J, leaving 10 bases between. This CDR3 is 14 amino acids long. Here the CDR3 reads CASSPRPGANVLTF. Here the CDR3 DNA reads TGTGCCAGCAGTCCGCGCCCGGGGGCCAACGTCCTGACTTTC.

This chain uses TRBV15 with TRBJ2-7; 10 bases agree with TRBD2. The CDR3 is 15 amino acids. V was clipped by 5 bases and J by 2 bases; unmatched bases: 6. Germline lookup yields CDR1 LNHNV and CDR2 YYDKDF (reference sequence). CDR3 DNA: TGTGCCACCAGCCGGACCCTAGCGGGAGCCTACGAGCAGTACTTC. Residues: CATSRTLAGAYEQYF.

A remark on this clone: Other nucleotide sequences from this sample produce the same CDR3. The V call is TRBV7-2, the J call TRBJ2-5, with 7 bases fitting TRBD1. Losses at the gene ends were 5 bases for V and 5 bases for J; bases not matched to a gene: 5. Germline CDR1 reads SGHTA; CDR2 reads FQGNSA. There are 13 residues in the CDR3. CDR3 coding DNA: TGTGCCAGCAGCCTCGACAGGGCGGAGACCCAGTACTTC. Translating it yields CASSLDRAETQYF.

As concerns this clone: The same CDR3 is also encoded by other DNA sequences in this sample. The chain is built from TRBV6-1 and TRBJ1-5, with TRBD1 matching over 8 bases. The CDR3 length is 15 residues. CDR1 is MNHNS and CDR2 is SASEGT in the germline V gene. V shed 5 bases, J shed 2 bases, and the junction held 5 bases outside the gene matches. CDR3 sequence: CASSRQGAGNQPQHF. CDR3 DNA sequence: TGTGCCAGCAGTCGCCAGGGGGCTGGCAATCAGCCCCAGCATTTT.

The DNA of the CDR3 is TGCGCCAGCAGCTCCGGACAGGGGGCGGACCAGCCCCAGCATTTT. Encoded protein: CASSSGQGADQPQHF. J is TRBJ1-5 and V is TRBV5-1; 11 bases are a match to TRBD1. CDR1 is SGHRS and CDR2 is YFSETQ in the germline V gene. The CDR3 length is 15 residues. With 3 bases clipped from V and 7 bases from J, the junction kept 6 bases outside the gene matches.

The table lists this clone with a count of one. This chain uses TRBV4-1 with TRBJ2-7, with 8 bases that match TRBD2. Unmatched junction bases numbered 7, after V lost 0 bases and J lost 3 bases. This CDR3 contains 16 residues. Germline-derived CDR1 and CDR2 are MGHRA and YSYEKL. CDR3 region: CASSQDPSGSYYEQYF. The DNA for the CDR3 is TGCGCCAGCAGCCAAGATCCCAGCGGGAGCTACTACGAGCAGTACTTC.

This chain joins TRBV5-1 and TRBJ1-1, with unresolved D. The germline V and J ends were trimmed by 2 bases and 4 bases, with 12 bases remaining between them. The CDR3 is made up of 14 amino acids. Germline CDR1 and CDR2: SGHRS and YFSETQ. The chain's CDR3 is CASSFPDGSTEAFF. Here the CDR3 DNA reads TGCGCCAGCAGCTTCCCCGACGGGAGCACTGAAGCTTTCTTT.

The chain recombines TRBV29-1 with TRBJ2-7, with D possibly being TRBD1 or TRBD2 (5 bases each). V was trimmed by 5 bases and J by 2 bases, leaving 10 bases between them. Germline lookup yields CDR1 SQVTM and CDR2 ANQGSEA. This CDR3 comprises 12 residues. CDR3 bases: TGCAGCGTTAAGGGACCGACCTACGAGCAGTACTTC. It yields the protein CSVKGPTYEQYF.

V usage is TRBV28 and J usage is TRBJ2-7; D possibly corresponds to TRBD1 (7 bases). V shed 4 bases and J shed 0 bases, with 16 bases lying between them. The CDR3 is made up of 16 amino acids. Germline assignment: CDR1 MDHEN and CDR2 SYDVKM. Here the CDR3 reads CASSSPGAGGSYEQYF. CDR3 DNA: TGTGCCAGCAGTTCTCCGGGGGCAGGGGGCTCCTACGAGCAGTACTTC. Complete variable domain (other parts from reference TRBV28 and TRBJ2-7): DVKVTQSSRYLVKRTGEKVFLECVQDMDHENMFWYRQDPGLGLRLIYFSYDVKMKEKGDIPEGYSVSREKKERFSLILESASTNQTSMYLCASSSPGAGGSYEQYFGPGTRLTVT.

V usage is TRBV28 and J usage is TRBJ1-2; D ambiguous. The germline V gene encodes CDR1 MDHEN and CDR2 SYDVKM. The CDR3 totals 14 residues. Trimming pared 3 bases from V and 8 bases from J, leaving 16 bases between. The CDR3 nucleotides read TGTGCCAGCAGTTTGCCCCCCTCCACAGAAGGCTACACCTTC. This codes for CASSLPPSTEGYTF.

This clone has just one count. This sequence joins TRBV9 and TRBJ2-7; no firm D call. The CDR3 spans 14 residues. Germline V gene data show CDR1 as SGDLS and CDR2 as YYNGEE. Trimming removed 1 base from V and 2 bases from J, with 10 bases in between. The CDR3 bases are TGTGCCAGCAGCGTAAGTGACGGAGCCTACGAGCAGTACTTC. Amino acids: CASSVSDGAYEQYF.

This chain uses TRBV28 with TRBJ1-2, with D possibly TRBD1 on 5 matching bases. Germline V CDR1 and CDR2: MDHEN, SYDVKM. Trimming took 10 bases from V and 4 from J, leaving 16 bases between them. The length of the CDR3 is 13 residues. The CDR3 sequence: CATHMKGVYGYTF. In DNA form, the CDR3 reads TGTGCCACCCACATGAAAGGGGTCTATGGCTACACCTTC.

The chain is built from TRBV9 and TRBJ2-5; no firm D call. V lost 3 bases and J lost 1, with 7 bases in between. Germline V gene data show CDR1 as SGDLS and CDR2 as YYNGEE. The CDR3 is 13 residues long. The CDR3 coding sequence is TGTGCCAGCAGCGAAGGCAGCCAAGAGACCCAGTACTTC. Encoded protein: CASSEGSQETQYF.

The chain has TRBV18 and TRBJ2-1, with unresolved D. Germline loops: CDR1 KGHSH, CDR2 LQKENI. This CDR3 has 14 amino acids. The germline V and J ends were trimmed by 3 bases and 0 bases, with 6 bases remaining between them. CDR3 in amino acids: CASSPSVSYNEQFF. CDR3 nucleotide sequence: TGTGCCAGCTCACCCTCGGTCTCCTACAATGAGCAGTTCTTC. Full variable domain (outside the CDR3, taken from reference TRBV18 and TRBJ2-1): NAGVMQNPRHLVRRRGQEARLRCSPMKGHSHVYWYRQLPEEGLKFMVYLQKENIIDESGMPKERFSAEFPKEGPSILRIQQVVRGDSAAYFCASSPSVSYNEQFFGPGTRLTVL.